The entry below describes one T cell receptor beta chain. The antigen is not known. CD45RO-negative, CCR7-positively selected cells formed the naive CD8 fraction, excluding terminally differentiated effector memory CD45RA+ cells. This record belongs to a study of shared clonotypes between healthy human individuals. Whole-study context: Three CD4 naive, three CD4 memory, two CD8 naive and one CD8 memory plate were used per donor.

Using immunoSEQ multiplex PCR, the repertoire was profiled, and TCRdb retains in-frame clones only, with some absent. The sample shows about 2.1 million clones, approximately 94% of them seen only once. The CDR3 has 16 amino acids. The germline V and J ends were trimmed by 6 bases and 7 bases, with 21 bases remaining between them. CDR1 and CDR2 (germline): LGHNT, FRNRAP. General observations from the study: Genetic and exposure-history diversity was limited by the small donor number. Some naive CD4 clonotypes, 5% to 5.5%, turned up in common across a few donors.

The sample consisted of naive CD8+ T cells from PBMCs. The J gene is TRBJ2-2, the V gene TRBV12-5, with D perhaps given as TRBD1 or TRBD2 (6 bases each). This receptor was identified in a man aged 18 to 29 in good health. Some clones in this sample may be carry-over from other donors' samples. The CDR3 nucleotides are TGTGCTAGTGGGATCTCCCTGGGGGGCATGGACGGGGAGCTGTTTTTT. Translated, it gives CASGISLGGMDGELFF.